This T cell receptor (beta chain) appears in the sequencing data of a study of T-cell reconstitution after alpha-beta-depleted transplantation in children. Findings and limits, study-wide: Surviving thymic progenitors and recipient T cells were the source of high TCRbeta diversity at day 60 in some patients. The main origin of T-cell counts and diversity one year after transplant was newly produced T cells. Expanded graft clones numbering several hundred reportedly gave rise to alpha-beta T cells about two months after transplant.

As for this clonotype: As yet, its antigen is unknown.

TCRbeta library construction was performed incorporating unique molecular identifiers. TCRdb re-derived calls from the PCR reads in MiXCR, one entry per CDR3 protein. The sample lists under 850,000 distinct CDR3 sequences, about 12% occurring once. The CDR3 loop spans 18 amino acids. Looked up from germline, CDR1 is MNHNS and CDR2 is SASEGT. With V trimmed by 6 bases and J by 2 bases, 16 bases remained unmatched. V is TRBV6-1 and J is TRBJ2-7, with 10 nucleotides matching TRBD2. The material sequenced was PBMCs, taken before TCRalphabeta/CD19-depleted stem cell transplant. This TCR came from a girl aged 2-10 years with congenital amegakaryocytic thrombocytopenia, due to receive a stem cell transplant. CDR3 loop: CASSLVVAGGPSAYEQYF. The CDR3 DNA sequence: TGTGCCAGCAGCCTGGTAGTAGCGGGAGGCCCCTCGGCCTACGAGCAGTACTTC.